This TCR beta chain was sequenced for a study of PD-1 blockade in classical Hodgkin lymphoma. Findings of the study overall: The study found complete responders had baseline diversity similar to newly diagnosed patients.

This CDR3 has 13 residues. Germline values: CDR1 LNHNV, CDR2 YYDKDF (reference sequence). The V and J ends lost 5 bases and 0 bases respectively, with 7 bases between them. Comments on this clone: Antigen unknown.

All patients relapsed after autologous stem cell transplantation, and brentuximab vedotin exposure varied. Progressive disease, partial response or complete response was each patient's best response. The protocol was immunoSEQ multiplex PCR, while the TCRdb copy is restricted to in-frame clones and leaves out a portion. The sample consists of 25,000 to 35,000 clones, around four fifths of them appearing once. Sample: peripheral blood mononuclear cells (PBMCs), taken before the second cycle of nivolumab. The V gene is TRBV15, the J gene TRBJ1-1; no reliable D call. The TCR originated in a human donor with classical Hodgkin lymphoma. The CDR3 protein is CATSPRVNTEAFF. The DNA of the CDR3 is TGTGCCACCAGCCCGAGGGTGAACACTGAAGCTTTCTTT.